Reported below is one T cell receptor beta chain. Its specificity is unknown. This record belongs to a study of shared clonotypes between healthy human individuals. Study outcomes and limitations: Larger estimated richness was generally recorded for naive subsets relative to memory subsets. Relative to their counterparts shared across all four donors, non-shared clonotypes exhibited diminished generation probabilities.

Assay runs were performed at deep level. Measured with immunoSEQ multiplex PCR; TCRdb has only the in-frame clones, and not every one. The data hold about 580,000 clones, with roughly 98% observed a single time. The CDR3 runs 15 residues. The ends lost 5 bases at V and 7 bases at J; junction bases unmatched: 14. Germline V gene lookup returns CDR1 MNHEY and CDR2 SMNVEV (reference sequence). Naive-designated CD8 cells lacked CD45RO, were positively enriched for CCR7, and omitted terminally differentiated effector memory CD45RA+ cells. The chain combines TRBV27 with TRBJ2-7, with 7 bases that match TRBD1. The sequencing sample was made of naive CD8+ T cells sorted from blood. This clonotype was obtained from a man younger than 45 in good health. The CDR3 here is CASSPTTGITREQYF. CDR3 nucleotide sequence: TGTGCCAGCAGTCCAACGACAGGGATAACTCGGGAGCAGTACTTC.